This T cell receptor (beta chain) was recovered during a study of blood T cell repertoires in COVID-19. Across the study: Acute-phase and convalescent COVID-19 samples originated in the United States, Italy and Spain.

Trimming removed 2 bases from V and 0 bases from J, with 7 bases in between. The germline V gene encodes CDR1 MNHEY and CDR2 SVGAGI. This CDR3 comprises 14 residues. TCRdb's copy holds only in-frame clones and misses some; the assay was immunoSEQ multiplex PCR. The table lists about 120,000 clones, 82% of them singletons. This TCR was sampled from a woman between 70 and 85 years old with acute or convalescent COVID-19. The sample comprised peripheral blood. The V call is TRBV6-5, the J call TRBJ1-1; D may be TRBD1 (5 bases). CDR3 bases: TGTGCCAGCAGTTACGACAGATTGAACACTGAAGCTTTCTTT. It is translated as CASSYDRLNTEAFF.